Below are 29 T cell receptor beta chains sequenced from a single sample in a study of blood T cell repertoires in COVID-19. TCRdb's table, derived via immunoSEQ multiplex PCR, lists solely in-frame clones and lacks some. The sample shows 120,000 to 150,000 clones, 80% to 90% of them seen only once. The specimen sequenced was peripheral blood. These receptors were obtained from an older woman with COVID-19, enrolled during active disease.

The DNA of the CDR3 is TGTGCCAGCAGTGACCGACAGGGGCCTAGTAACTATGGCTACACCTTC. Its protein product is CASSDRQGPSNYGYTF. V and J are TRBV6-1 and TRBJ1-2; 8 bases line up with TRBD1. The CDR3 spans 16 residues. CDR1 MNHNS and CDR2 SASEGT come from the germline V gene. Trimming took 3 bases from V and 1 from J; bases not matched to a gene: 7.

The chain combines TRBV24-1 with TRBJ2-3, with D perhaps TRBD1 (6 bases). Germline loops: CDR1 KGHDR, CDR2 SFDVKD. V gave up 4 bases and J gave up 6 bases, with 25 bases separating them. CDR3 length equals 18 residues. CDR3 nucleotides: TGTGCCACCAGTGAAATCACTGGACCCGGGACACCGAAGGATACGCAGTATTTT. Amino acid sequence: CATSEITGPGTPKDTQYF.

The chain uses TRBV2 and TRBJ1-2; weak D call: TRBD1 (5 bases). In germline, CDR1 is SNHLY, CDR2 FYNNEI. This CDR3 is built from 12 residues. With 4 bases removed from V and 8 bases from J, the gap between germline ends came to 11 bases. CDR3 DNA: TGTGCCAGCAGTGCCCAGGGCGAAGGCTACACCTTC. As protein: CASSAQGEGYTF.

The genes are TRBV14 and TRBJ1-1; 7 positions match TRBD1. The length of the CDR3 is 18 residues. Germline CDR1 SGHDN, CDR2 FVKESK. Germline trimming cut 4 bases from V and 1 base from J; bases unmatched to any gene: 15. The CDR3 nucleotides read TGTGCCAGCAGCCTAGCGTACAGGGGAGTAGGGGAGAACACTGAAGCTTTCTTT. Its protein is CASSLAYRGVGENTEAFF.

This chain links TRBV27 with TRBJ1-1; possible D gene TRBD1, 6 bases. The CDR3 consists of 14 residues. The V gene lost 3 bases and the J gene lost 1 base, with 9 bases spanning the gap. CDR1 MNHEY and CDR2 SMNVEV come from the germline V gene (reference sequence). The CDR3 bases are TGTGCCAGCAGTTTCAGGGGTCCGAACACTGAAGCTTTCTTT. It is translated as CASSFRGPNTEAFF.

The V and J genes are TRBV7-8 and TRBJ1-2, with 7 nucleotides matching TRBD1. Per germline, CDR1 SGHVS and CDR2 FQNEAQ. This CDR3 contains 15 residues. After removal of 5 bases from V and 8 bases from J, the junction contained 14 bases not matched to a gene. The DNA for the CDR3 is TGTGCCAGCAGCCCAGAACAGGGGTCCCGCCGCGGCTACACCTTC. It translates to CASSPEQGSRRGYTF.

The chain carries TRBV14 and TRBJ1-2; no reliable D call. CDR3 length: 14 residues. V was shortened by 5 bases and J by 4 bases, with 14 bases between the two germline ends. CDR1 and CDR2 from the germline V gene are SGHDN and FVKESK. The CDR3 sequence is CASSGPGDFYGYTF. The CDR3 DNA follows: TGTGCCAGCAGCGGCCCCGGAGACTTCTATGGCTACACCTTC.

V usage is TRBV29-1 and J usage is TRBJ2-7; possibly TRBD1 for D (5 bases). CDR3 length: 15 residues. The V gene lost 5 bases and the J gene lost 4 bases, with 21 bases spanning the gap. Germline lookup yields CDR1 SQVTM and CDR2 ANQGSEA. CDR3 sequence (DNA): TGCAGCGTTACCAGTCTTAGGACAAGTTTATACGAGCAGTACTTC. Its translation is CSVTSLRTSLYEQYF.

The chain has TRBV1 and TRBJ1-6. TRBV1 is given as a pseudogene. This CDR3 is built from 15 residues. The CDR3 here is CTSSQADGRNSPLHF. Written as DNA, the CDR3 is TGCACCAGCAGCCAAGCGGACGGGAGGAATTCACCCCTCCACTTT.

This clone is a singleton in its sample. The rearrangement uses TRBV11-2 and TRBJ1-1; D is perhaps TRBD1 (5 bases). Looked up from germline, CDR1 is SGHAT and CDR2 is FQNNGV. Trimming pared 6 bases from V and 4 bases from J, leaving 12 bases between. The CDR3 has 13 residues. CDR3 bases: TGTGCCAGCAGATACGGGACTATCACTGAAGCTTTCTTT. Encoded protein: CASRYGTITEAFF.

The rearrangement uses TRBV11-2 and TRBJ2-7, with TRBD2 matching 9 bases. CDR1 is SGHAT and CDR2 is FQNNGV in the germline V gene. This CDR3 is 15 amino acids long. Losses at the gene ends were 1 base for V and 6 bases for J; bases not matched to a gene: 7. The CDR3, as DNA: TGTGCCAGCAGCTTAGGGGGACTAGCTCTGAGCGAGCAGTACTTC. Its translation: CASSLGGLALSEQYF.

This sequence joins TRBV5-1 and TRBJ2-7; D is possibly TRBD1 (6 bases). The ends were cut back, 6 bases at V and 0 bases at J, with 19 bases in the middle. The V gene's germline CDR1 is SGHRS and CDR2 YFSETQ. The CDR3 runs to 16 residues. This CDR3 is CASTLGLDRSSYEQYF. In DNA, the CDR3 is TGCGCCAGCACCCTCGGCCTTGACAGGTCCTCCTACGAGCAGTACTTC.

This clone was found once. V usage is TRBV11-3 and J usage is TRBJ2-1, with 7 bases identical to TRBD1. Germline lookup yields CDR1 SGHNT and CDR2 YENEEA. Unmatched junction bases numbered 5, after V lost 1 base and J lost 5 bases. The CDR3 spans 15 residues. The CDR3 sequence: CASSLGRTGDNEQFF. CDR3 coding DNA: TGTGCCAGCAGCTTAGGTCGTACAGGGGACAATGAGCAGTTCTTC.

The rearrangement uses TRBV19 and TRBJ2-5; 8 bases align to TRBD1. Trimming at V came to 5 bases and at J to 3 bases, leaving 20 bases not matched to a gene. Germline lookup yields CDR1 LNHDA and CDR2 SQIVND (reference sequence). The CDR3 length is 19 residues. The CDR3 is CASSARKDPGQDPKETQYF. CDR3 coding DNA: TGTGCCAGTAGTGCCCGAAAAGACCCGGGACAGGACCCAAAAGAGACCCAGTACTTC.

The J gene is TRBJ1-2, the V gene TRBV28; a possible D gene is TRBD1 (6 bases). The V gene's germline CDR1 is MDHEN and CDR2 SYDVKM. Trimming removed 4 bases from V and 3 bases from J, with 21 bases in between. The CDR3 loop spans 17 amino acids. The DNA of the CDR3 is TGTGCCAGCAGTTCGGACCAGGGGAACTTGAACTACTATGGCTACACCTTC. Translating gives CASSSDQGNLNYYGYTF.

The V and J genes are TRBV6-5 and TRBJ1-1; 7 nucleotides align to TRBD1. The CDR3 totals 14 residues. The germline gives CDR1 MNHEY, CDR2 SVGAGI. V shed 6 bases, J shed 3 bases, and the junction held 7 bases outside the gene matches. CDR3 region: CASSLRGAYTEAFF. CDR3 coding DNA: TGTGCCAGCAGCCTCAGGGGGGCGTACACTGAAGCTTTCTTT.

This chain connects TRBV21-1 to TRBJ2-7; TRBD1 was called by the table and not checked on the DNA. TRBV21-1 represents a pseudogene. The CDR3 extends over 16 amino acids. For the CDR3, the DNA is TGTGCCAGCAGCAAAGTGGGGACAGGGGGCCCCCACGAGCAGTACTTC. Its protein is CASSKVGTGGPHEQYF.

The chain is built from TRBV9 and TRBJ2-5, with 12 bases lining up with TRBD2. Germline V gene sequence: CDR1 SGDLS, CDR2 YYNGEE. The ends lost 0 bases at V and 1 base at J; junction bases unmatched: 7. This CDR3 region has 18 residues. The chain's CDR3 is CASSVDPSGGAPQETQYF. The CDR3 bases are TGTGCCAGCAGCGTAGACCCTAGCGGGGGGGCTCCCCAAGAGACCCAGTACTTC.

The chain carries TRBV4-3 and TRBJ1-6; tentatively, D is TRBD1 (6 bases). CDR3 length: 17 residues. Trimming left V 0 bases short and J 10 bases short, with 19 bases between. The germline CDR1 and CDR2 sequences are LGHNA and YSLEER. As DNA, the CDR3 is TGCGCCAGCAGCCAAGACCCCCCCATTGGGGGCGTATCACCCCTCCACTTT. Protein product: CASSQDPPIGGVSPLHF.

CDR3: CASSAERGEFYNEQFF. The DNA for the CDR3 is TGTGCCAGCAGTGCCGAGCGGGGGGAGTTCTACAATGAGCAGTTCTTC. This sequence joins TRBV2 and TRBJ2-1; TRBD2 aligns across 9 bases. Germline V gene sequence: CDR1 SNHLY, CDR2 FYNNEI. The V and J ends lost 4 bases and 3 bases, in that order; junction bases with no gene match: 7. This CDR3 has 16 residues.

This sequence joins TRBV6-1 and TRBJ2-7; 7 bases are shared with TRBD1. This CDR3 has 14 residues. Trimming at V came to 1 base and at J to 6 bases, leaving 6 bases not matched to a gene. Germline values: CDR1 MNHNS, CDR2 SASEGT. CDR3 sequence (DNA): TGTGCCAGCAGTGAAGGCAGGGGGAGTAGCGAGCAGTACTTC. Protein: CASSEGRGSSEQYF.

The V and J genes are TRBV5-1 and TRBJ2-7; 8 bases fit TRBD1. Losses at the gene ends were 0 bases for V and 7 bases for J; bases not matched to a gene: 6. CDR3 length: 14 amino acids. Germline lookup yields CDR1 SGHRS and CDR2 YFSETQ. The CDR3 sequence: CASSLGRQGMEQYF. Written as DNA, the CDR3 is TGCGCCAGCAGCTTGGGGCGACAGGGGATGGAGCAGTACTTC.

The rearrangement uses TRBV11-3 and TRBJ2-7, with 12 bases lining up with TRBD2. Germline V gives CDR1 SGHNT, CDR2 YENEEA. The CDR3 loop spans 15 amino acids. J was trimmed by 3 bases and V by 4 bases; bases with no gene match: 4. CDR3 coding DNA: TGTGCCAGCAGCTCAGGACTAGCGGGGATCTACGAGCAGTACTTC. Amino acid sequence: CASSSGLAGIYEQYF.

The V call is TRBV27, the J call TRBJ1-1, with D possibly being TRBD1 (6 bases). Germline loops: CDR1 MNHEY, CDR2 SMNVEV (reference sequence). This CDR3 comprises 16 residues. The ends were cut back, 0 bases at V and 0 bases at J, with 11 bases in the middle. CDR3 amino acids: CASSLSWTAVNTEAFF. DNA for the CDR3: TGTGCCAGCAGTTTATCTTGGACAGCTGTGAACACTGAAGCTTTCTTT.

The genes are TRBV6-5 and TRBJ2-7; D is possibly TRBD2 (6 bases). Germline values: CDR1 MNHEY, CDR2 SVGAGI. The CDR3 is 13 amino acids. The ends were cut back, 0 bases at V and 6 bases at J, with 9 bases in the middle. The CDR3 sequence is CASSYSGGSEQYF. In DNA form, the CDR3 reads TGTGCCAGCAGTTACTCGGGGGGAAGCGAGCAGTACTTC.

The chain couples TRBV29-1 to TRBJ1-5; 8 bases agree with TRBD1. This CDR3 is 13 amino acids long. Germline CDR1 SQVTM, CDR2 ANQGSEA. V lost 6 bases to trimming and J lost 7 bases; unmatched junction nucleotides: 8. The CDR3 DNA reads TGCAGCGTCAAGTCAGGGGGCGGGCAGCCCCAGCATTTT. This encodes CSVKSGGGQPQHF.

V is TRBV7-8 and J is TRBJ2-3; 8 bases align to TRBD1. V gave up 5 bases and J gave up 3 bases; unmatched junction bases: 7. This CDR3 is 15 amino acids long. The germline gives CDR1 SGHVS, CDR2 FQNEAQ. Here the CDR3 DNA reads TGTGCCAGCAGCGCCCAGGGGGCTGAGACAGATACGCAGTATTTT. Its protein product is CASSAQGAETDTQYF.

About this clone itself: Germline and junction disagree at one end, which may indicate a read error. The chain uses TRBV4-2 and TRBJ1-2, with 10 nucleotides matching TRBD1. This CDR3 has 16 residues. Germline CDR1 is LGHNA and CDR2 is YNFKEQ. CDR3 in amino acids: CASSQSPGTGVYGYNF. DNA for the CDR3: TGTGCCAGCAGCCAATCGCCCGGGACAGGGGTCTATGGCTACAACTTC.

The chain links TRBV14 to TRBJ2-6, with 8 bases aligning to TRBD1. CDR3 length equals 20 residues. The V gene's germline CDR1 is SGHDN and CDR2 FVKESK. Trimming at V came to 2 bases and at J to 0 bases, leaving 12 bases not matched to a gene. The CDR3 region is CASSQRPGQALYSGANVLTF. CDR3 DNA sequence: TGTGCCAGCAGCCAAAGACCGGGACAGGCCCTATACTCTGGGGCCAACGTCCTGACTTTC. The full variable domain, its missing parts supplied by reference TRBV14 and TRBJ2-6, is EAGVTQFPSHSVIEKGQTVTLRCDPISGHDNLYWYRRVMGKEIKFLLHFVKESKQDESGMPNNRFLAERTGGTYSTLKVQPAELEDSGVYFCASSQRPGQALYSGANVLTFGAGSRLTVL.